The text below deals with one T cell receptor beta chain. Its antigen is not identified. These data belong to a study of cytomegalovirus exposure and HLA in healthy donors. The data were produced by immunoSEQ multiplex PCR, yet TCRdb's version contains in-frame clones alone and is incomplete. The sample lists approximately 160,000 clones; roughly nine tenths were seen once. Notes on the study in general: The investigators catalogued 150 to 200 TCR beta chains as cytomegalovirus-associated.

What was sequenced was PBMCs. The clonotype originates from a woman aged 18-29 years in good health and CMV-seropositive.

The chain's CDR3 is CASSRDMNTEAFF. The CDR3 region has the DNA TGCGCCAGCAGCCGGGACATGAACACTGAAGCTTTCTTT. This chain links TRBV5-1 with TRBJ1-1, with D tentatively TRBD1 (6 bases). Trimming stripped 4 bases from V and 0 bases from J, with 7 bases between. Germline V gives CDR1 SGHRS, CDR2 YFSETQ. The length of the CDR3 is 13 residues.